These 26 T cell receptor beta chains came from one sample sequenced in a study of PD-L1 blockade in urothelial cancer. The repertoire was sequenced with immunoSEQ multiplex PCR; TCRdb's copy has only in-frame clones and lacks some. The sample has 85,000 to 90,000 clones; around nine tenths are singletons. The starting material was PBMCs, obtained around atezolizumab (anti-PD-L1) treatment. All receptors come from a man in his sixties with urothelial cancer.

The J gene is TRBJ2-3, the V gene TRBV5-1, with TRBD1 identical over 9 bases. CDR1 SGHRS and CDR2 YFSETQ come from the germline V gene. J lost 2 bases, V lost 1 base, and 8 bases had no gene match. CDR3 length equals 17 residues. The CDR3 is CASSLQPGTGNTDTQYF. In DNA form, the CDR3 reads TGCGCCAGCAGCTTGCAACCCGGGACAGGGAACACAGATACGCAGTATTTT.

The gene calls are TRBV7-2 and TRBJ2-7; D remains ambiguous. The ends were cut back, 1 base at V and 0 bases at J, with 7 bases in the middle. The CDR3 runs to 14 residues. From germline, CDR1 is SGHTA and CDR2 FQGNSA. CDR3 residues: CASSLGAASYEQYF. The CDR3 DNA sequence: TGTGCCAGCAGCTTAGGGGCAGCCTCCTACGAGCAGTACTTC. Complete variable domain (other parts from reference TRBV7-2 and TRBJ2-7): GAGVSQSPSNKVTEKGKDVELRCDPISGHTALYWYRQSLGQGLEFLIYFQGNSAPDKSGLPSDRFSAERTGGSVSTLTIQRTQQEDSAVYLCASSLGAASYEQYFGPGTRLTVT.

The chain employs TRBV7-6 and TRBJ2-5; 11 bases agree with TRBD1. The CDR3 spans 15 residues. The ends lost 5 bases at V and 5 bases at J; junction bases unmatched: 7. The germline V gene has CDR1 SGHVS and CDR2 FNYEAQ. The CDR3 coding sequence is TGTGCCAGCAGCCCTAGGACAGGGGGCGGTGAGACCCAGTACTTC. This codes for CASSPRTGGGETQYF.

CDR3 in amino acids: CASSREEGSGYTF. For the CDR3, the DNA is TGTGCCAGCAGCAGAGAAGAGGGCAGTGGCTACACCTTC. This sequence joins TRBV7-9 and TRBJ1-2, with D unresolved. The CDR3 runs to 13 residues. V dropped 5 bases and J dropped 7 bases, with 14 bases sitting between them. CDR1 and CDR2 (germline): SEHNR, FQNEAQ (reference sequence).

This chain connects TRBV9 to TRBJ1-6; 10 positions match TRBD1. Germline V gives CDR1 SGDLS, CDR2 YYNGEE. The V and J ends lost 3 bases and 10 bases, in that order; junction bases with no gene match: 7. CDR3 length: 15 residues. CDR3 loop: CASSAPGQGKSPLHF. The CDR3 nucleotides read TGTGCCAGCAGCGCGCCGGGACAGGGGAAATCACCCCTCCACTTT. The entire variable domain, with the rest obtained from reference TRBV9 and TRBJ1-6, is as follows: DSGVTQTPKHLITATGQRVTLRCSPRSGDLSVYWYQQSLDQGLQFLIQYYNGEERAKGNILERFSAQQFPDLHSELNLSSLELGDSALYFCASSAPGQGKSPLHFGNGTRLTVT.

The chain links TRBV14 to TRBJ2-3; 7 positions match TRBD1. Germline-derived CDR1 and CDR2 are SGHDN and FVKESK. This CDR3 region has 20 residues. Trimming removed 4 bases from V and 2 bases from J; junction bases left unmatched: 21. CDR3 region: CASSPAWGQILDLYTDTQYF. CDR3 sequence (DNA): TGTGCCAGCAGCCCCGCTTGGGGACAGATACTAGATCTATACACAGATACGCAGTATTTT.

This chain connects TRBV5-1 to TRBJ2-5, with 11 bases aligning to TRBD2. Germline CDR1 reads SGHRS; CDR2 reads YFSETQ. V was pared by 1 base and J by 4 bases, with 3 bases of the junction left unmatched. The CDR3 contains 15 residues. CDR3 sequence: CASSLRLAGPETQYF. The CDR3 nucleotides read TGCGCCAGCAGCTTGAGACTAGCGGGACCAGAGACCCAGTACTTC.

The rearrangement links TRBV30 to TRBJ2-7, with a tentative D call TRBD1 (5 bases). V was shortened by 0 bases and J by 5 bases, with 14 bases between the two germline ends. The CDR3 sequence is 14 residues long. Germline loops: CDR1 GTSNPN, CDR2 SVGIG (reference sequence). CDR3 bases: TGTGCCTGGAGTGTGTGGCAGGGTTCCGACGAGCAGTACTTC. This codes for CAWSVWQGSDEQYF.

V is TRBV7-6 and J is TRBJ2-5; 8 bases map to TRBD1. The trim removed 5 bases at V and 1 base at J, leaving 15 bases unmatched. Per the germline V gene, CDR1 is SGHVS and CDR2 is FNYEAQ. The CDR3 loop spans 18 amino acids. In nucleotides, the CDR3 is TGTGCCAGCAGCCTATATCCAATTAGGACAGGGACCCAAGAGACCCAGTACTTC. It translates to CASSLYPIRTGTQETQYF.

The V call is TRBV11-2, the J call TRBJ1-1; 7 bases map to TRBD1. Germline V gene sequence: CDR1 SGHAT, CDR2 FQNNGV. Losses at the gene ends were 5 bases for V and 13 bases for J; bases not matched to a gene: 13. There are 13 residues in the CDR3. CDR3 sequence reads: CASSAITGDQNFF. The CDR3 DNA sequence: TGTGCCAGCAGCGCCATAACAGGGGACCAGAATTTCTTT.

This clone was detected only once. V usage is TRBV4-1 and J usage is TRBJ2-1, with 7 bases that match TRBD1. Germline V lookup: CDR1 MGHRA, CDR2 YSYEKL. The CDR3 is 16 amino acids. The trim removed 0 bases at V and 4 bases at J, leaving 6 bases unmatched. In DNA form, the CDR3 reads TGCGCCAGCAGCCAAGAGGGGATACAGGGGTACAATGAGCAGTTCTTC. Amino acid sequence: CASSQEGIQGYNEQFF.

The chain recombines TRBV19 with TRBJ2-7; D is perhaps TRBD2 (5 bases). This CDR3 region has 14 residues. V lost 4 bases to trimming and J lost 2 bases, with 12 bases between them. CDR1 is LNHDA, CDR2 SQIVND, per germline (reference sequence). The DNA for the CDR3 is TGTGCCAGTAGTAGGGGAGCTACGACCTACGAGCAGTACTTC. Residues: CASSRGATTYEQYF.

The chain has TRBV5-4 and TRBJ1-1; D gene uncertain. Germline lookup yields CDR1 SGHNT and CDR2 YYREEE (reference sequence). Trimming took off 1 base at V and 0 bases at J, with 7 bases between the two ends. This CDR3 contains 14 residues. Here the CDR3 reads CASSLPQVNTEAFF. The CDR3 DNA reads TGTGCCAGCAGCTTGCCCCAGGTGAACACTGAAGCTTTCTTT.

This rearrangement joins TRBV19 to TRBJ2-5; D is uncertain. CDR3 length equals 12 residues. V lost 5 bases, J lost 5 bases, and 9 bases lay in between. Germline assignment: CDR1 LNHDA and CDR2 SQIVND (reference sequence). This CDR3 reads CASSSRAETQYF. CDR3 in DNA: TGTGCCAGTAGTTCCCGAGCGGAGACCCAGTACTTC.

The chain joins TRBV7-2 to TRBJ1-3; the D gene is possibly TRBD1 (5 bases). The CDR3 length is 16 residues. Germline V gene sequence: CDR1 SGHTA, CDR2 FQGNSA. V lost 1 base to trimming and J lost 0 bases, with 10 bases between them. CDR3 bases: TGTGCCAGCAGCTTAGGGGGACTTTCCTCTGGAAACACCATATATTTT. This encodes CASSLGGLSSGNTIYF. Drawing the rest from reference TRBV7-2 and TRBJ1-3, the complete variable domain is GAGVSQSPSNKVTEKGKDVELRCDPISGHTALYWYRQSLGQGLEFLIYFQGNSAPDKSGLPSDRFSAERTGGSVSTLTIQRTQQEDSAVYLCASSLGGLSSGNTIYFGEGSWLTVV.

The J gene is TRBJ2-7, the V gene TRBV5-4, with 8 nucleotides matching TRBD1. CDR3 length equals 14 residues. V was pared by 0 bases and J by 2 bases, with 1 base of the junction left unmatched. Germline CDR1 reads SGHNT; CDR2 reads YYREEE (reference sequence). For the CDR3, the DNA is TGTGCCAGCAGCTTGGCAGGGGGCACCTACGAGCAGTACTTC. Translating it yields CASSLAGGTYEQYF.

This clone was picked up one time. V gene TRBV14 combines with J gene TRBJ2-2, with a possible D match to TRBD2 (6 bases). The CDR3 runs 12 residues. CDR1 is SGHDN and CDR2 is FVKESK in the germline V gene. V shed 5 bases and J shed 7 bases, with 8 bases lying between them. Here the CDR3 reads CASSGGNGELFF. The CDR3 DNA sequence: TGTGCCAGCAGCGGGGGGAACGGGGAGCTGTTTTTT.

The V call is TRBV2, the J call TRBJ2-1, with 15 bases lining up with TRBD2. Germline values: CDR1 SNHLY, CDR2 FYNNEI. This CDR3 is built from 15 residues. V lost 6 bases to trimming and J lost 8 bases; unmatched junction nucleotides: 5. CDR3 nucleotide sequence: TGTGCCAGCAGGGGGACTAGCGGGAGGTTCGATGAGCAGTTCTTC. This sequence encodes CASRGTSGRFDEQFF.

The chain has TRBV30 and TRBJ2-7; D remains unclear. Germline-derived CDR1 and CDR2 are GTSNPN and SVGIG (reference sequence). Trimming removed 2 bases from V and 0 bases from J, with 5 bases in between. This CDR3 contains 12 residues. The CDR3 protein is CAWSRFSYEQYF. CDR3 nucleotide sequence: TGTGCCTGGAGTCGGTTCTCCTACGAGCAGTACTTC. The full variable domain, rest sourced from reference TRBV30 and TRBJ2-7, is SQTIHQWPATLVQPVGSPLSLECTVEGTSNPNLYWYRQAAGRGLQLLFYSVGIGQISSEVPQNLSASRPQDRQFILSSKKLLLSDSGFYLCAWSRFSYEQYFGPGTRLTVT.

The chain employs TRBV5-1 and TRBJ1-1; D gene unclear. V was cut by 1 base and J by 5 bases, with 12 bases left in between. The CDR3 has 14 residues. Germline V gene data show CDR1 as SGHRS and CDR2 as YFSETQ. The CDR3 sequence is CASSLTFGVTEAFF. CDR3 DNA: TGCGCCAGCAGCTTGACGTTCGGGGTAACTGAAGCTTTCTTT. The full variable domain, with the rest looked up from reference TRBV5-1 and TRBJ1-1, is KAGVTQTPRYLIKTRGQQVTLSCSPISGHRSVSWYQQTPGQGLQFLFEYFSETQRNKGNFPGRFSGRQFSNSRSEMNVSTLELGDSALYLCASSLTFGVTEAFFGQGTRLTVV.

This chain uses TRBV13 with TRBJ2-7, with 9 nucleotides matching TRBD1. The germline V gene encodes CDR1 PRHDT and CDR2 FYEKMQ (reference sequence). The J segment lost 6 bases and the V segment lost 0 bases, leaving 6 bases of the junction unmatched. The length of the CDR3 is 15 residues. The CDR3 loop is CASSLGGDRVGEQYF. The CDR3 DNA is TGTGCCAGCAGCTTAGGGGGGGACAGGGTAGGCGAGCAGTACTTC.

This chain connects TRBV7-3 to TRBJ2-7; 9 nucleotides match TRBD1. Unmatched junction bases numbered 7, after V lost 3 bases and J lost 4 bases. Germline loops: CDR1 SGHTA, CDR2 FQGTGA. This CDR3 is built from 15 residues. The CDR3 is CASSFGTGGWYEQYF. As DNA, the CDR3 is TGTGCCAGCAGCTTCGGCACAGGGGGCTGGTACGAGCAGTACTTC.

V is TRBV10-3 and J is TRBJ2-6; 11 positions agree with TRBD1. The germline V gene encodes CDR1 ENHRY and CDR2 SYGVKD. V shed 8 bases and J 4 bases; nucleotides not matched to a gene: 7. The CDR3 loop spans 16 amino acids. This CDR3 reads CAIGPDRGLGANVLTF. CDR3 DNA sequence: TGTGCCATCGGACCGGACAGGGGGCTGGGGGCCAACGTCCTGACTTTC.

This clone has more than one count but fewer than ten. V and J are TRBV7-2 and TRBJ1-2, with D unresolved. V was clipped by 1 base and J by 3 bases, with 6 bases between them. The CDR3 loop spans 13 amino acids. Germline V gene lookup returns CDR1 SGHTA and CDR2 FQGNSA. The CDR3 sequence is CASSLDSHYGYTF. CDR3 in DNA: TGTGCCAGCAGCTTAGACTCCCACTATGGCTACACCTTC.

This sequence joins TRBV9 and TRBJ2-3, with 7 nucleotides matching TRBD2. CDR1 SGDLS and CDR2 YYNGEE come from the germline V gene. V dropped 4 bases and J dropped 0; count of bases not matched to a gene: 8. The CDR3 consists of 16 residues. The CDR3 protein is CASSLRDYSSTDTQYF. The CDR3 DNA reads as TGTGCCAGCAGCCTTCGGGACTACTCTAGCACAGATACGCAGTATTTT.

The V call is TRBV5-1, the J call TRBJ1-4; D may be TRBD1 (5 bases). Germline loops: CDR1 SGHRS, CDR2 YFSETQ. With 6 bases removed from V and 2 bases from J, the gap between germline ends came to 8 bases. This CDR3 has 13 residues. CDR3 sequence: CASKKGTNEKLFF. The CDR3 region has the DNA TGCGCCAGCAAGAAGGGGACTAATGAAAAACTGTTTTTT. The full variable domain, rest sourced from reference TRBV5-1 and TRBJ1-4, is KAGVTQTPRYLIKTRGQQVTLSCSPISGHRSVSWYQQTPGQGLQFLFEYFSETQRNKGNFPGRFSGRQFSNSRSEMNVSTLELGDSALYLCASKKGTNEKLFFGSGTQLSVL.